This T cell receptor (beta chain) was profiled in a study of CD4+ T cells in melanoma. Libraries were prepared by immunoSEQ multiplex PCR; TCRdb keeps only in-frame clonotypes and omits some of them. The repertoire holds about 110,000 clones, around 92% seen once, with about 3.5% in the top ten. This clone has a handful of counts. J lost 4 bases, V lost 7 bases, and 2 bases had no gene match. From germline, CDR1 is SQVTM and CDR2 ANQGSEA. The CDR3 is made up of 12 amino acids. This TCR was recovered from a human donor with melanoma. The sequencing sample was made of peripheral blood. This rearrangement joins TRBV29-1 to TRBJ2-7; 12 bases are shared with TRBD2. The CDR3 sequence: CSGLAGEYEQYF. The CDR3 bases are TGCAGCGGACTAGCGGGAGAGTACGAGCAGTACTTC.